A single sample gave rise to the 28 T cell receptor beta chains below, sequenced in a study of tumour-infiltrating T cells in Burkitt lymphoma (dated by TCRdb to the early 2020s). To prepare the library, the immunoSEQ multiplex PCR assay was applied. Entries here come from immuneACCESS through TCRdb and include only in-frame sequences with V and J called. Some clones fail to appear in such tables; in the studies checked, an unresolved V gene covers under half of the shortfall, and the cause of the remainder is unknown. Present in this sample are 5,500 to 7,000 clones, around 10% of which were seen just once. 2% to 3% of the sample is taken by the ten largest. Material for sequencing was tumor tissue. The receptors stem from a human donor with diffuse large B-cell lymphoma.

This clone appeared a few times. The gene calls are TRBV7-6 and TRBJ1-6; unclear D gene. V was shortened by 0 bases and J by 9 bases, with 6 bases between the two germline ends. The CDR3 extends over 13 amino acids. CDR1 is SGHVS, CDR2 FNYEAQ, per germline. DNA for the CDR3: TGTGCCAGCAGCTTAGCGCCTCTTTCACCCCTCCACTTT. Translated: CASSLAPLSPLHF.

In its sample, this clone was seen a few times. The V and J genes are TRBV7-2 and TRBJ1-1, with D possibly TRBD1 on 5 matching bases. CDR1 is SGHTA, CDR2 FQGNSA, per germline. V lost 4 bases to trimming and J lost 2 bases, with 14 bases between them. The CDR3 is made up of 15 amino acids. The CDR3 here is CASSSSRVLNTEAFF. The CDR3 DNA reads as TGTGCCAGCAGCTCAAGCAGGGTTCTTAACACTGAAGCTTTCTTT.

This clone was counted only a few times. The J gene is TRBJ1-2, the V gene TRBV27, with TRBD1 as a possible D gene (5 bases). The CDR3 has 14 residues. Trimming left V 5 bases short and J 4 bases short, with 14 bases between. Germline loops: CDR1 MNHEY, CDR2 SMNVEV (reference sequence). CDR3 residues: CASSQTVYGYGYTF. Written as DNA, the CDR3 is TGTGCCAGCAGTCAGACAGTCTACGGCTATGGCTACACCTTC.

The chain recombines TRBV7-6 with TRBJ2-2; possible D gene TRBD1, 5 bases. Trimming cost V 4 bases and J 1 base, with 13 bases left between them. This CDR3 is built from 16 residues. Germline V CDR1 and CDR2: SGHVS, FNYEAQ. CDR3 in amino acids: CASSSSAGQNTGELFF. CDR3 nucleotide sequence: TGTGCCAGCAGCTCCTCCGCAGGACAGAACACCGGGGAGCTGTTTTTT.

In this sample, this clone turned up a few times. The chain is built from TRBV28 and TRBJ1-5; TRBD1 is a possible D gene (5 bases). V lost 3 bases, J lost 3 bases, and 9 bases lay in between. There are 14 residues in the CDR3. Germline CDR1 and CDR2: MDHEN and SYDVKM. DNA for the CDR3: TGTGCCAGCAGTTTGGGGGAGTTCAATCAGCCCCAGCATTTT. As protein: CASSLGEFNQPQHF.

This clone was detected a few times. V usage is TRBV9 and J usage is TRBJ2-1; TRBD2 might be the D (7 bases). The germline V gene has CDR1 SGDLS and CDR2 YYNGEE. Trimming pared 0 bases from V and 9 bases from J, leaving 13 bases between. The CDR3 is 14 residues long. CDR3 in DNA: TGTGCCAGCAGCGTAGGAGGGGGGGTTGGTGAGCAGTTCTTC. Translation: CASSVGGGVGEQFF.

The chain couples TRBV5-1 to TRBJ2-7; a possible D gene is TRBD1 (5 bases). The V gene's germline CDR1 is SGHRS and CDR2 YFSETQ. The CDR3 is 15 residues long. V lost 4 bases to trimming and J lost 4 bases, with 18 bases between them. Here the CDR3 DNA reads TGCGCCAGCAGCCACCGGCTTGACAGAGAATACGAGCAGTACTTC. Encoded protein: CASSHRLDREYEQYF.

This clone was detected a few times. The chain employs TRBV30 and TRBJ1-4; D is unresolved. V shed 0 bases and J shed 0 bases, with 8 bases lying between them. The CDR3 is made up of 15 amino acids. CDR1 and CDR2 (germline): GTSNPN, SVGIG (reference sequence). In DNA, the CDR3 is TGTGCCTGGAGTGTACAGATCGCAACTAATGAAAAACTGTTTTTT. Residues: CAWSVQIATNEKLFF.

This clone was counted between two and nine times. V is TRBV5-1 and J is TRBJ1-2; D is uncertain. Germline V gene sequence: CDR1 SGHRS, CDR2 YFSETQ. CDR3 size: 15 residues. The V and J ends lost 0 bases and 3 bases respectively, with 12 bases between them. CDR3 DNA sequence: TGCGCCAGCAGCTTGGCAGTCGGACGTGACTATGGCTACACCTTC. Translation: CASSLAVGRDYGYTF.

The chain links TRBV27 to TRBJ1-5; no clear D gene. The CDR3 extends over 14 amino acids. CDR1 is MNHEY, CDR2 SMNVEV, per germline (reference sequence). V was shortened by 3 bases and J by 6 bases, with 12 bases between the two germline ends. CDR3 protein: CASSLRTKGQPQHF. CDR3 bases: TGTGCCAGCAGTTTGCGTACCAAGGGTCAGCCCCAGCATTTT.

This clone was observed a few times. This chain joins TRBV19 and TRBJ1-5; TRBD1 matches 8 bases. Germline trimming cut 5 bases from V and 4 bases from J; bases unmatched to any gene: 4. The length of the CDR3 is 14 residues. In germline, CDR1 is LNHDA, CDR2 SQIVND (reference sequence). The DNA of the CDR3 is TGTGCCAGTAGTGCTTACAGGGGGAATCAGCCCCAGCATTTT. Protein: CASSAYRGNQPQHF.

The chain carries TRBV6-5 and TRBJ2-3, with TRBD1 identical over 7 bases. CDR3 length: 14 amino acids. The V and J ends lost 5 bases and 4 bases, in that order; junction bases with no gene match: 6. Germline V gene data show CDR1 as MNHEY and CDR2 as SVGAGI. The CDR3 here is CASSRDSLADTQYF. DNA for the CDR3: TGTGCCAGCAGTCGGGACAGCCTGGCAGATACGCAGTATTTT.

This clone was counted between two and nine times. Other DNA sequences from this sample encode an identical CDR3 as well. This chain joins TRBV6-6 and TRBJ2-5; 7 nucleotides agree with TRBD2. Looked up from germline, CDR1 is MNHNY and CDR2 is SVGAGI (reference sequence). The CDR3 has 15 amino acids. J lost 7 bases, V lost 6 bases, and 14 bases had no gene match. The CDR3 region has the DNA TGTGCCAGCAGGGGGTTCGCGGGAGCCTTGGGGACCCAGTACTTC. It is translated as CASRGFAGALGTQYF.

This clone was seen a few times. This chain connects TRBV6-6 to TRBJ1-1; the D gene is possibly TRBD1 (5 bases). The germline V gene has CDR1 MNHNY and CDR2 SVGAGI (reference sequence). V lost 9 bases and J 4 bases, leaving 12 bases between the germline ends. This CDR3 region has 12 residues. The CDR3 spells CASFREGTEAFF. The CDR3 DNA follows: TGTGCCAGTTTCAGGGAGGGCACTGAAGCTTTCTTT.

The chain is built from TRBV5-6 and TRBJ2-7, with D maybe TRBD1 (5 bases). CDR3 length: 15 residues. CDR1 and CDR2 from the germline V gene are SGHDT and YYEEEE. V dropped 0 bases and J dropped 6 bases, with 16 bases sitting between them. The CDR3 nucleotides read TGTGCCAGCAGCTTGGATTGGACAACTCCTATCGAGCAGTACTTC. This codes for CASSLDWTTPIEQYF. The full variable domain, completed using reference TRBV5-6 and TRBJ2-7, is DAGVTQSPTHLIKTRGQQVTLRCSPKSGHDTVSWYQQALGQGPQFIFQYYEEEERQRGNFPDRFSGHQFPNYSSELNVNALLLGDSALYLCASSLDWTTPIEQYFGPGTRLTVT.

This clone occurred a few times. The chain has TRBV6-5 and TRBJ1-2; a weak D match, TRBD1 (6 bases). V was clipped by 4 bases and J by 7 bases, with 16 bases between them. The CDR3 runs to 14 residues. The germline V gene encodes CDR1 MNHEY and CDR2 SVGAGI. CDR3 nucleotide sequence: TGTGCCAGCAGTTCCCCTCGGGGGGCGTCTGGCTACACCTTC. It specifies CASSSPRGASGYTF.

This clone was observed a few times. The V call is TRBV14, the J call TRBJ1-1, with D maybe TRBD1 (6 bases). The V end was cut by 3 bases, the J end by 5 bases, with 10 bases between. CDR1 and CDR2 (germline): SGHDN, FVKESK. The CDR3 runs to 13 residues. This CDR3 reads CASSQGAWTEAFF. CDR3 in DNA: TGTGCCAGCAGCCAGGGGGCTTGGACTGAAGCTTTCTTT.

The chain is built from TRBV4-2 and TRBJ1-2; D gene uncertain. The germline V gene encodes CDR1 LGHNA and CDR2 YNFKEQ. Trimming took 4 bases from V and 5 from J, leaving 11 bases between them. The CDR3 totals 13 residues. The CDR3 DNA sequence: TGTGCCAGCAGCCTAATTCACACGTATGGCTACACCTTC. Translated: CASSLIHTYGYTF.

This clone was detected a few times. The rearrangement joins TRBV13 to TRBJ2-1; D is ambiguous. Trimming pared 5 bases from V and 10 bases from J, leaving 15 bases between. Looked up from germline, CDR1 is PRHDT and CDR2 is FYEKMQ (reference sequence). The CDR3 extends over 13 amino acids. The DNA for the CDR3 is TGTGCCAGCAGCCACGAGGAAGTGAGGGAGCAGTTCTTC. This encodes CASSHEEVREQFF.

The chain carries TRBV25-1 and TRBJ2-5; unclear D gene. This CDR3 spans 10 amino acids. Germline V CDR1 and CDR2: MGHDK, SYGVNS. The V gene lost 8 bases and the J gene lost 1 base, with 2 bases spanning the gap. CDR3 DNA: TGTGCCAGCGGCCAAGAGACCCAGTACTTC. It yields the protein CASGQETQYF.

This clone has a handful of counts. The chain has TRBV9 and TRBJ1-1; D is possibly TRBD1 (5 bases). The V gene lost 0 bases and the J gene lost 9 bases, with 18 bases spanning the gap. Germline V gives CDR1 SGDLS, CDR2 YYNGEE. The CDR3 has 15 residues. CDR3 protein: CASSVALGTGEKAFF. In nucleotides, the CDR3 is TGTGCCAGCAGCGTAGCCCTAGGGACCGGGGAAAAAGCTTTCTTT. The complete variable domain, with remaining parts taken from reference TRBV9 and TRBJ1-1, reads DSGVTQTPKHLITATGQRVTLRCSPRSGDLSVYWYQQSLDQGLQFLIQYYNGEERAKGNILERFSAQQFPDLHSELNLSSLELGDSALYFCASSVALGTGEKAFFGQGTRLTVV.

This clone was counted between two and nine times. J is TRBJ1-1 and V is TRBV15; TRBD1 agrees at 10 bases. CDR1 and CDR2 (germline): LNHNV, YYDKDF (reference sequence). Germline trimming cut 6 bases from V and 7 bases from J; bases unmatched to any gene: 5. CDR3 length: 13 residues. For the CDR3, the DNA is TGTGCCACCAGGAGACAGGGGGCCATTGAAGCTTTCTTT. This encodes CATRRQGAIEAFF.

The chain recombines TRBV5-8 with TRBJ2-7, with D unclear. Trimming took 0 bases from V and 0 from J, leaving 7 bases between them. Looked up from germline, CDR1 is SGHTS and CDR2 is YDEGEE. There are 14 residues in the CDR3. CDR3: CASSLVQSSYEQYF. The CDR3 DNA follows: TGTGCCAGCAGCTTGGTCCAGAGCTCCTACGAGCAGTACTTC.

This clone was detected only a few times. The genes are TRBV11-2 and TRBJ2-1; D possibly corresponds to TRBD2 (6 bases). The CDR3 covers 15 residues. Germline lookup yields CDR1 SGHAT and CDR2 FQNNGV. V gave up 2 bases and J gave up 4 bases, with 12 bases separating them. CDR3 sequence (DNA): TGTGCCAGCAGCTTATTTCCTAGCGAGTACAATGAGCAGTTCTTC. Translation gives CASSLFPSEYNEQFF. The variable domain in full, with the rest retrieved from reference TRBV11-2 and TRBJ2-1, is EAGVAQSPRYKIIEKRQSVAFWCNPISGHATLYWYQQILGQGPKLLIQFQNNGVVDDSQLPKDRFSAERLKGVDSTLKIQPAKLEDSAVYLCASSLFPSEYNEQFFGPGTRLTVL.

The chain combines TRBV28 with TRBJ1-6, with D possibly TRBD1 on 6 matching bases. V lost 6 bases and J 8 bases, leaving 17 bases between the germline ends. The CDR3 extends over 15 amino acids. Germline CDR1 is MDHEN and CDR2 is SYDVKM. The CDR3 DNA is TGTGCCAGCAGGCCTGGACAGCAAACGTATTCACCCCTCCACTTT. Translating gives CASRPGQQTYSPLHF.

A few counts support this clone. The V gene is TRBV5-1, the J gene TRBJ2-5; D perhaps matches TRBD1 (6 bases). V was shortened by 3 bases and J by 4 bases, with 10 bases between the two germline ends. There are 13 residues in the CDR3. Germline V CDR1 and CDR2: SGHRS, YFSETQ. The CDR3 spells CASSSQGAETQYF. DNA of the CDR3: TGCGCCAGCAGCTCACAGGGAGCAGAGACCCAGTACTTC. Based on the CDR3 plus reference TRBV5-1 and TRBJ2-5, the full variable domain is KAGVTQTPRYLIKTRGQQVTLSCSPISGHRSVSWYQQTPGQGLQFLFEYFSETQRNKGNFPGRFSGRQFSNSRSEMNVSTLELGDSALYLCASSSQGAETQYFGPGTRLLVL.

The CDR3 nucleotides are TGTGCCAGTAGGTTAGGACAGGGAGTAAGCAATCAGCCCCAGCATTTT. Its translation is CASRLGQGVSNQPQHF. The chain has TRBV19 and TRBJ1-5; 8 positions agree with TRBD1. CDR3 length: 16 residues. Unmatched junction bases numbered 8, after V lost 6 bases and J lost 1 base. CDR1 and CDR2 (germline): LNHDA, SQIVND (reference sequence).

The chain uses TRBV20-1 and TRBJ2-7; D is unresolved. Deletions cut 5 bases from V and 12 bases from J, with 14 bases between. CDR1 DFQATT and CDR2 SNEGSKA come from the germline V gene (reference sequence). The CDR3 length is 10 residues. CDR3 protein: CSARMGKRYF. The CDR3 nucleotides read TGCAGTGCTCGCATGGGGAAGCGGTACTTC.